These T cell receptor beta chains were read from a single sample in a study of T-cell memory formation after mild COVID-19. TCRdb fed the 5' RACE reads into MiXCR, producing one record per CDR3 protein. The table has about 140,000 distinct CDR3 sequences, 13% to 15% seen once. Source material: PBMCs or a T cell subset sorted from them (not recorded which). The receptors were sampled from an adult woman who had mild COVID-19 (a few samples of this study predate the infection). Cell type and time point are not known. CDR3s include the opening cysteine and the closing phenylalanine or tryptophan.

V gene	J gene	CDR3 protein
TRBV27	TRBJ2-7	CASRTRKAGTGGYEQYF
TRBV27	TRBJ2-5	CASSLPSQETQYF
TRBV9	TRBJ2-2	CASSVADKNTGELFF
TRBV7-2	TRBJ2-3	CASSSRTGIGTDTQYF
TRBV29-1	TRBJ2-7	CSVEGQSDSYEQYF
TRBV25-1	TRBJ1-6	CASSETTGNYNSPLHF
TRBV3-1	TRBJ2-1	CASSPQGISYNEQFF
TRBV11-2	TRBJ2-3	CASSSLAGGRGDTQYF
TRBV9	TRBJ2-3	CASSAGRSWGTVPTDTQYF
TRBV7-8	TRBJ2-3	CASRLAGSGRTDTQYF
TRBV7-9	TRBJ2-7	CASSPGTSGRDYEQYF
TRBV5-1	TRBJ1-1	CASSLGYGARTEAFF
TRBV5-1	TRBJ2-7	CASSPFAKEYF
TRBV19	TRBJ2-7	CASSIGTSGASYEQYF
TRBV12-3/TRBV12-4	TRBJ2-1	CASSGGANEQFF
TRBV6-6	TRBJ2-2	CASRPGQGATGELFF
TRBV24-1	TRBJ2-7	CATSDSTGAFYEQYF
TRBV29-1	TRBJ1-1	CSVVSGNTGEAFF
TRBV7-6	TRBJ2-3	CASSLNDYTDTQYF
TRBV29-1	TRBJ1-2	CSGLRDSYGYTF
TRBV6-1	TRBJ2-2	CASKITGSIPGEDTGELFF
TRBV5-1	TRBJ2-7	CASSLVPGDPIEQYF
TRBV5-1	TRBJ2-2	CASSLGRLNTGELFF
TRBV7-9	TRBJ1-2	CASSLANREGYTF
TRBV7-6	TRBJ2-3	CASRGDTQYF
TRBV30	TRBJ2-2	CAWTVIFNTGELFF
TRBV3-1	TRBJ2-7	CASSAGLADTYEQYF
TRBV11-2	TRBJ2-3	CASSSIGAGRRDTQYF
TRBV25-1	TRBJ1-2	CASSDSGGSYGYTF
TRBV2	TRBJ1-1	CASSEGGRNTEAFF
TRBV20-1	TRBJ2-1	CSAAQAGGSYNEQFF
TRBV4-2	TRBJ2-3	CASSELAGVSDTQYF
TRBV24-1	TRBJ2-5	CATSDLPPPGTQYF
TRBV5-1	TRBJ2-1	CASSRGEGGGIDNEQFF
TRBV19	TRBJ1-1	CASRVTNRGTEAFF
TRBV15	TRBJ2-7	CATSSRTSDRFSYEQYF
TRBV6-2/TRBV6-3	TRBJ2-7	CASSLGTIVIAGHYEQYF
TRBV29-1	TRBJ2-1	CTRLEGNEQFF
TRBV6-2/TRBV6-3	TRBJ2-7	CASSYGTGSRGTYEQYF
TRBV13	TRBJ1-2	CASSLDGSYGYTF
TRBV4-2	TRBJ2-1	CASSPVEGLAGANEQFF
TRBV4-1	TRBJ2-1	CASSPFGTGAYNEQFF
TRBV5-1	TRBJ1-6	CASSPLPGTGDNSPLHF
TRBV4-3	TRBJ1-2	CASSHGQGARYGYTF
TRBV11-2	TRBJ2-1	CASSLVWTSGSDEQFF
TRBV6-6	TRBJ2-7	CASSYSTDREVGYYEQYF
TRBV6-2/TRBV6-3	TRBJ2-1	CASSFRGLADVQFF